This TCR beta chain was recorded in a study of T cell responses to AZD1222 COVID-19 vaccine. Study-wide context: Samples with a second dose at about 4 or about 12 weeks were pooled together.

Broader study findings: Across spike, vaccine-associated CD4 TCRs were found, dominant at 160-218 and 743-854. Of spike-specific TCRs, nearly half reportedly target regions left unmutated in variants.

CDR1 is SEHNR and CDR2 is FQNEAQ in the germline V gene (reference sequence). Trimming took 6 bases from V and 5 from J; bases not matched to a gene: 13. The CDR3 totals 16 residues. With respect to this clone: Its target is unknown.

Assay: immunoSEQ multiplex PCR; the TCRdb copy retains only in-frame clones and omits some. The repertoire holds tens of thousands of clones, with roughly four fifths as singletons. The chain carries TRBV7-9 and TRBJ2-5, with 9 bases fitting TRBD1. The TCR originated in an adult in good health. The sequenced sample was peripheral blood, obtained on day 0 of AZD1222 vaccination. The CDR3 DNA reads TGTGCCAGCAGGGATAGAGGGACAGGGCGTTTCGAGACCCAGTACTTC. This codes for CASRDRGTGRFETQYF. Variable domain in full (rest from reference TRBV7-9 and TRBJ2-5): DTGVSQNPRHKITKRGQNVTFRCDPISEHNRLYWYRQTLGQGPEFLTYFQNEAQLEKSRLLSDRFSAERPKGSFSTLEIQRTEQGDSAMYLCASRDRGTGRFETQYFGPGTRLLVL.